The clone carrying this T cell receptor (beta chain) was seen a handful of times. These data originate in a study of PD-1 blockade in classical Hodgkin lymphoma. Sequenced by immunoSEQ multiplex PCR; TCRdb stores in-frame clones only, minus some. The data show 45,000 to 65,000 clones, just under 75% seen once. Each patient's relapse followed autologous stem cell transplantation, and brentuximab vedotin exposure varied. CDR3 length equals 16 residues. Trimming shortened V by 3 bases and J by 9 bases, and 20 bases separated the two germline ends. CDR1 is SNHLY, CDR2 FYNNEI, per germline. The sequenced sample was peripheral blood mononuclear cells (PBMCs), obtained before the second cycle of nivolumab. The clonotype originates from a human donor with classical Hodgkin lymphoma. The rearrangement uses TRBV2 and TRBJ1-4; D is ambiguous. The CDR3 here is CASSDLQDDQEKKLFF. The CDR3 DNA is TGTGCCAGCAGTGATCTTCAGGACGACCAGGAAAAAAAACTGTTTTTT.